This T cell receptor beta chain was found in a study of CD4 and CD8 cells across lung adenocarcinoma regions. Donors had localized lung adenocarcinoma, a non-small cell lung cancer. CDR1 and CDR2 (germline): SGHRS, YFSETQ. Trimming took off 2 bases at V and 3 bases at J, with 13 bases between the two ends. This CDR3 is built from 15 residues. TCRdb analysed the PCR reads with MiXCR anew, one entry per CDR3 protein. The repertoire consists of some 10,000 distinct CDR3 sequences, with 35% to 60% occurring once and the leading ten covering 25% to 35%. The V and J genes are TRBV5-1 and TRBJ2-3; D possibly corresponds to TRBD1 (5 bases). Sequencing used CD8+ T cells from the margin of a lung tumor. The clonotype was recovered from a male donor with lung adenocarcinoma. The CD4 and CD8 labels of this study may be unreliable. Here the CDR3 reads CASSLARVRTDTQYF. The CDR3 DNA sequence: TGCGCCAGCAGCTTAGCCAGGGTTAGGACAGATACGCAGTATTTT. The variable domain in full, with the rest retrieved from reference TRBV5-1 and TRBJ2-3, is KAGVTQTPRYLIKTRGQQVTLSCSPISGHRSVSWYQQTPGQGLQFLFEYFSETQRNKGNFPGRFSGRQFSNSRSEMNVSTLELGDSALYLCASSLARVRTDTQYFGPGTRLTVL.